This T cell receptor beta chain was profiled in a study of blood T cell repertoires in COVID-19. Study overall: Acute-phase and convalescent COVID-19 samples originated in the United States, Italy and Spain. The cDNA or gDNA used as material had been derived from T cells, B-cell-depleted T cells, or PBMCs.

The table came from immunoSEQ multiplex PCR; TCRdb's copy has only in-frame clones and leaves some out. The data show about 99,000 clones, with 70% to 90% seen just once and 3.5% to 4% held by the top ten. The clonotype was recovered from a woman in her sixties with acute or convalescent COVID-19. Sequencing input: peripheral blood.

Written as DNA, the CDR3 is TGTGCCAGCAGTGACCGACTAGCGGGAGTGCGGGAGCAGTACTTC. It is translated as CASSDRLAGVREQYF. The chain joins TRBV25-1 to TRBJ2-7; 12 nucleotides match TRBD2. Germline loops: CDR1 MGHDK, CDR2 SYGVNS. The CDR3 is 15 amino acids. With 3 bases clipped from V and 7 bases from J, the junction kept 7 bases outside the gene matches.